The 25 T cell receptor beta chains below were found in one sample sequenced in a study of blood T cell repertoires in COVID-19. The method was immunoSEQ multiplex PCR; TCRdb's version includes in-frame clones alone and lacks a portion of them. The sample shows some 320,000 clones, about nine tenths of them seen only once. The sequencing input was PBMCs or T cells enriched from blood (not recorded which). These receptors came from a man aged 60-69 years who had recovered from COVID-19.

The CDR3 sequence: CASRVIDTNQPQHF. CDR3 sequence (DNA): TGTGCCAGTCGCGTAATAGACACGAATCAGCCCCAGCATTTT. This rearrangement joins TRBV19 to TRBJ1-5; D is unresolved. Trimming shortened V by 8 bases and J by 4 bases, and 15 bases separated the two germline ends. Germline CDR1 LNHDA, CDR2 SQIVND (reference sequence). The CDR3 extends over 14 amino acids.

The chain combines TRBV11-2 with TRBJ1-5, with D possibly being TRBD1 (6 bases). V lost 1 base and J lost 4, with 14 bases in between. The CDR3 consists of 16 residues. Per germline, CDR1 SGHAT and CDR2 FQNNGV. DNA of the CDR3: TGTGCCAGCAGCTTAGCCTCCGGGACACATAATCAGCCCCAGCATTTT. This encodes CASSLASGTHNQPQHF.

This rearrangement joins TRBV15 to TRBJ1-4; 7 nucleotides match TRBD1. V trimming: 4 bases; J trimming: 2 bases; junction bases outside the gene matches: 1. Per the germline V gene, CDR1 is LNHNV and CDR2 is YYDKDF (reference sequence). The CDR3 spans 14 residues. CDR3 DNA sequence: TGTGCCACCAGCAAGGGACAGACTAATGAAAAACTGTTTTTT. Protein product: CATSKGQTNEKLFF.

This sequence joins TRBV21-1 and TRBJ1-2; no DNA check was done on the table's D call, TRBD1. TRBV21-1 constitutes a pseudogene. This CDR3 is built from 13 residues. This CDR3 is CASSIPGGGGYTF. CDR3 sequence (DNA): TGTGCCAGCAGCATTCCAGGGGGCGGTGGCTACACCTTC.

The gene calls are TRBV9 and TRBJ1-2; the D is unclear. The V end was cut by 0 bases, the J end by 4 bases, with 16 bases between. Germline V gives CDR1 SGDLS, CDR2 YYNGEE. CDR3 size: 16 residues. The CDR3 bases are TGTGCCAGCAGCGTAGGTCTGTTGGAGTCTATCTATGGCTACACCTTC. It yields the protein CASSVGLLESIYGYTF.

The chain couples TRBV19 to TRBJ1-3; D uncertain. The V gene's germline CDR1 is LNHDA and CDR2 SQIVND (reference sequence). The germline V and J ends were trimmed by 6 bases and 4 bases, with 19 bases remaining between them. This CDR3 has 16 residues. The CDR3 loop is CASRPPSGMPGNTIYF. CDR3 coding DNA: TGTGCCAGTAGGCCCCCCTCGGGGATGCCCGGAAACACCATATATTTT. Complete variable domain (other parts from reference TRBV19 and TRBJ1-3): DGGITQSPKYLFRKEGQNVTLSCEQNLNHDAMYWYRQDPGQGLRLIYYSQIVNDFQKGDIAEGYSVSREKKESFPLTVTSAQKNPTAFYLCASRPPSGMPGNTIYFGEGSWLTVV.

The chain couples TRBV30 to TRBJ1-5; unclear D gene. CDR1 and CDR2 from the germline V gene are GTSNPN and SVGIG (reference sequence). The V end was cut by 2 bases, the J end by 0 bases, with 14 bases between. The length of the CDR3 is 16 residues. The CDR3, as DNA: TGTGCCTGGAGTAACCTACTAGGATATAGCAATCAGCCCCAGCATTTT. It yields the protein CAWSNLLGYSNQPQHF.

This clone has just one count. The chain combines TRBV3-1 (or the pseudogene TRBV3-2) with TRBJ2-1; tentatively, D is TRBD1 (5 bases). Trimming left V 5 bases short and J 4 bases short, with 12 bases between. Germline lookup yields CDR1 LGHDT and CDR2 YNNKEL (reference sequence). The CDR3 consists of 14 residues. The CDR3: CASSYNRPYNEQFF. CDR3 bases: TGTGCCAGCAGCTACAACAGGCCTTACAATGAGCAGTTCTTC.

The rearrangement links TRBV3-1 (or the pseudogene TRBV3-2) to TRBJ2-7, with unresolved D. This CDR3 has 12 amino acids. V was pared by 1 base and J by 2 bases, with 3 bases between. CDR1 and CDR2 (germline): LGHDT, YNNKEL (reference sequence). In nucleotides, the CDR3 is TGTGCCAGCAGCCAAGTCGCCTACGAGCAGTACTTC. Its protein is CASSQVAYEQYF.

DNA of the CDR3: TGTGCCAGCAGCTTGCGCGGGAACCCGTACGAGCAGTACTTC. Its protein product is CASSLRGNPYEQYF. The chain employs TRBV7-9 and TRBJ2-7; D possibly corresponds to TRBD2 (6 bases). The CDR3 consists of 14 residues. The V gene lost 3 bases and the J gene lost 4 bases, with 13 bases spanning the gap. The germline CDR1 and CDR2 sequences are SEHNR and FQNEAQ (reference sequence). Complete variable domain (other parts from reference TRBV7-9 and TRBJ2-7): DTGVSQNPRHKITKRGQNVTFRCDPISEHNRLYWYRQTLGQGPEFLTYFQNEAQLEKSRLLSDRFSAERPKGSFSTLEIQRTEQGDSAMYLCASSLRGNPYEQYFGPGTRLTVT.

The chain links TRBV5-6 to TRBJ2-4, with TRBD1 matching 7 bases. This CDR3 has 17 residues. V shed 4 bases, J shed 1 base, and the junction held 11 bases outside the gene matches. The germline V gene encodes CDR1 SGHDT and CDR2 YYEEEE. CDR3 nucleotides: TGTGCCAGCAGCCAGGGACCAGGGGGAATGGCCAAAAACATTCAGTACTTC. This translates into CASSQGPGGMAKNIQYF.

The genes are TRBV11-3 and TRBJ2-7, with 8 bases fitting TRBD2. This CDR3 spans 14 amino acids. Unmatched junction bases numbered 5, after V lost 5 bases and J lost 2 bases. CDR1 and CDR2 from the germline V gene are SGHNT and YENEEA. Written as DNA, the CDR3 is TGTGCCAGCAGCCCCGGACTAGCCCCCTACGAGCAGTACTTC. It codes for CASSPGLAPYEQYF.

V is TRBV2 and J is TRBJ1-5, with 7 bases identical to TRBD1. The CDR3 runs 21 residues. With V trimmed by 4 bases and J by 3 bases, 24 bases remained unmatched. Germline CDR1 is SNHLY and CDR2 is FYNNEI. The CDR3 DNA reads TGTGCCAGCAGTGGCGCCCGGTCTATCAAAACCGGGGACAGCCTCAATCAGCCCCAGCATTTT. The encoded protein is CASSGARSIKTGDSLNQPQHF.

The rearrangement links TRBV5-4 to TRBJ2-3; D is perhaps TRBD2 (5 bases). In germline, CDR1 is SGHNT, CDR2 YYREEE (reference sequence). This CDR3 spans 15 amino acids. Trimming removed 3 bases at V and 6 bases at J, with 17 bases between. The CDR3 reads CASSSMYRGSDTQYF. The CDR3 DNA follows: TGTGCCAGCAGCTCGATGTATCGTGGGAGCGATACGCAGTATTTT.

The J gene is TRBJ2-1, the V gene TRBV18, with D perhaps TRBD2 (5 bases). Trimming cost V 2 bases and J 12 bases, with 11 bases left between them. The CDR3 length is 12 residues. The germline CDR1 and CDR2 sequences are KGHSH and LQKENI. The CDR3 DNA sequence: TGTGCCAGCTCACCAAGGGAGTATTGGCAGTTCTTC. It codes for CASSPREYWQFF.

This chain connects TRBV24-1 to TRBJ2-7; TRBD1 agrees at 9 bases. The CDR3 loop spans 15 amino acids. Germline loops: CDR1 KGHDR, CDR2 SFDVKD. J was trimmed by 1 base and V by 3 bases; bases with no gene match: 3. The CDR3, as DNA: TGTGCCACCAGTGATACCGGGACAGGGTCCTACGAGCAGTACTTC. Its translation: CATSDTGTGSYEQYF.

V usage is TRBV30 and J usage is TRBJ1-1; D is possibly TRBD1 (6 bases). The germline gives CDR1 GTSNPN, CDR2 SVGIG (reference sequence). The CDR3 spans 12 residues. The germline V and J ends were trimmed by 5 bases and 8 bases, with 15 bases remaining between them. Here the CDR3 reads CAWEEGQMEAFF. CDR3 nucleotide sequence: TGTGCCTGGGAGGAAGGACAGATGGAAGCTTTCTTT. The variable domain in full, with the rest retrieved from reference TRBV30 and TRBJ1-1, is SQTIHQWPATLVQPVGSPLSLECTVEGTSNPNLYWYRQAAGRGLQLLFYSVGIGQISSEVPQNLSASRPQDRQFILSSKKLLLSDSGFYLCAWEEGQMEAFFGQGTRLTVV.

This clone has a single count. A read error may account for a junction end that differs from germline. V and J are TRBV2 and TRBJ1-3, with 7 positions matching TRBD1. This CDR3 has 11 residues. Germline loops: CDR1 SNHLY, CDR2 FYNNEI. CDR3 sequence (DNA): TGTGCCAGCAGTGAGACGACAGGGAAGGATTTT. The encoded protein is CASSETTGKDF.

This clone was picked up one time. J is TRBJ1-6 and V is TRBV18; TRBD1 might be the D (6 bases). CDR3 size: 15 residues. Per germline, CDR1 KGHSH and CDR2 LQKENI. The germline V and J ends were trimmed by 2 bases and 8 bases, with 13 bases remaining between them. This CDR3 reads CASSPNAGAHSPLHF. In DNA, the CDR3 is TGTGCCAGCTCACCAAACGCAGGGGCCCATTCACCCCTCCACTTT.

The chain is built from TRBV5-1 and TRBJ2-1; perhaps TRBD2 as D (6 bases). V dropped 3 bases and J dropped 9 bases, with 7 bases sitting between them. This CDR3 contains 11 residues. The germline V gene has CDR1 SGHRS and CDR2 YFSETQ. The DNA of the CDR3 is TGCGCCAGCAGCTGGGAGGTTGAGCAGTTCTTC. Translated, it gives CASSWEVEQFF. Full variable domain (missing parts from reference TRBV5-1 and TRBJ2-1): KAGVTQTPRYLIKTRGQQVTLSCSPISGHRSVSWYQQTPGQGLQFLFEYFSETQRNKGNFPGRFSGRQFSNSRSEMNVSTLELGDSALYLCASSWEVEQFFGPGTRLTVL.

This chain connects TRBV28 to TRBJ1-5; TRBD1 might be the D (6 bases). V was cut by 8 bases and J by 7 bases, with 27 bases left in between. CDR3 size: 17 residues. Germline loops: CDR1 MDHEN, CDR2 SYDVKM. CDR3 residues: CASFFPPGGQPGQPQHF. CDR3 in DNA: TGTGCCAGCTTCTTTCCCCCGGGGGGGCAGCCGGGACAGCCCCAGCATTTT.

The chain uses TRBV9 and TRBJ2-2; the match to TRBD2 covers 14 bases. CDR1 and CDR2 from the germline V gene are SGDLS and YYNGEE. V lost 3 bases to trimming and J lost 7 bases; unmatched junction nucleotides: 5. There are 16 residues in the CDR3. The DNA of the CDR3 is TGTGCCAGCAGCGCCGGGACTAGCGGGGGATTCGGGGAGCTGTTTTTT. It is translated as CASSAGTSGGFGELFF.

The rearrangement joins TRBV28 to TRBJ2-6, with D unclear. The CDR3 contains 16 residues. Germline CDR1 is MDHEN and CDR2 is SYDVKM. The V end was cut by 5 bases, the J end by 0 bases, with 11 bases between. The CDR3 sequence: CASSTPGRSGANVLTF. Written as DNA, the CDR3 is TGTGCCAGCAGTACCCCAGGCCGCTCTGGGGCCAACGTCCTGACTTTC.

The chain recombines TRBV27 with TRBJ2-7, with 7 bases fitting TRBD1. Germline V gene sequence: CDR1 MNHEY, CDR2 SMNVEV (reference sequence). This CDR3 region has 12 residues. J was trimmed by 7 bases and V by 4 bases; bases with no gene match: 4. CDR3 in DNA: TGTGCCAGCAGTTATACAGGGGTTGAGCAGTACTTC. It specifies CASSYTGVEQYF.

The chain recombines TRBV19 with TRBJ2-5; D is perhaps TRBD2 (6 bases). The CDR3 consists of 15 residues. Deletions cut 5 bases from V and 5 bases from J, with 18 bases between. Germline CDR1 and CDR2: LNHDA and SQIVND (reference sequence). Written as DNA, the CDR3 is TGTGCCAGTAGTCCCCAGGGCAGGGAGGAGGAGACCCAGTACTTC. Residues: CASSPQGREEETQYF.